Following are 27 T cell receptor beta chains from one sample sequenced in a study of beta chain features in type 1 diabetes. Sequencing targeted expressed TCRB transcripts, as all isolated RNA had been reverse transcribed. Sequenced by immunoSEQ multiplex PCR; TCRdb stores in-frame clones only, minus some. The sample gives about 160,000 clones, over 7.5% of which show up once; about 2.5% is in the top ten. Sequenced sample: central memory CD4+ T cells from blood. The receptors stem from a woman aged 18-35 years in good health.

The rearrangement joins TRBV29-1 to TRBJ2-7; TRBD2 aligns across 9 bases. Trimming removed 4 bases from V and 2 bases from J; junction bases left unmatched: 3. The CDR3 has 13 amino acids. Germline V gene sequence: CDR1 SQVTM, CDR2 ANQGSEA. CDR3 residues: CSVGLAVAYEQYF. In DNA, the CDR3 is TGCAGCGTTGGACTAGCGGTTGCCTACGAGCAGTACTTC.

The chain couples TRBV11-2 to TRBJ2-5; 7 bases match TRBD1. V gave up 4 bases and J gave up 2 bases; unmatched junction bases: 4. CDR1 SGHAT and CDR2 FQNNGV come from the germline V gene. The CDR3 is 14 amino acids. The CDR3 loop is CASSWRTGQETQYF. The CDR3 bases are TGTGCCAGCAGCTGGAGGACAGGACAAGAGACCCAGTACTTC. The full variable domain, its missing parts supplied by reference TRBV11-2 and TRBJ2-5, is EAGVAQSPRYKIIEKRQSVAFWCNPISGHATLYWYQQILGQGPKLLIQFQNNGVVDDSQLPKDRFSAERLKGVDSTLKIQPAKLEDSAVYLCASSWRTGQETQYFGPGTRLLVL.

This sequence joins TRBV30 and TRBJ2-7, with 8 bases aligning to TRBD2. The CDR3 has 16 residues. From germline, CDR1 is GTSNPN and CDR2 SVGIG (reference sequence). V shed 4 bases and J 3 bases; nucleotides not matched to a gene: 14. The CDR3, as DNA: TGTGCCTGGAACGGTCGGAGCGGGGCGGGAGGCTACGAGCAGTACTTC. This translates into CAWNGRSGAGGYEQYF.

In its sample, this clone was seen a few times. V gene TRBV5-1 combines with J gene TRBJ2-7, with TRBD1 matching over 9 bases. The CDR3 consists of 15 residues. Germline assignment: CDR1 SGHRS and CDR2 YFSETQ. Trimming removed 3 bases from V and 2 bases from J; junction bases left unmatched: 6. DNA for the CDR3: TGCGCCAGCAGCTCCAGACAGGGGGGGACCTACGAGCAGTACTTC. Translated, it gives CASSSRQGGTYEQYF.

This clone was detected a few times. The CDR3 DNA reads as TGCGCCAGCAGCTTAGAGGGACTAGCGGCGACGCTGAACACCGGGGAGCTGTTTTTT. Encoded protein: CASSLEGLAATLNTGELFF. V and J are TRBV5-1 and TRBJ2-2; 11 positions agree with TRBD2. Trimming took 2 bases from V and 1 from J; bases not matched to a gene: 10. Germline-derived CDR1 and CDR2 are SGHRS and YFSETQ. This CDR3 contains 19 residues.

A few counts support this clone. A much bigger clone sits one base away, suggesting this may be a read error. This chain links TRBV27 with TRBJ2-3; 11 nucleotides match TRBD2. The length of the CDR3 is 15 residues. Losses at the gene ends were 4 bases for V and 0 bases for J; bases not matched to a gene: 0. Germline CDR1 MNHEY, CDR2 SMNVEV (reference sequence). The CDR3 nucleotides are TGTGCCAGCAGTTGGACTAGCGGGAGCACAGATACGCAGTATTTT. This gives the protein CASSWTSGSTDTQYF.

This clone was counted a few times. V is TRBV28 and J is TRBJ2-2, with TRBD1 matching 8 bases. Trimming at V came to 4 bases and at J to 7 bases, leaving 11 bases not matched to a gene. Germline V CDR1 and CDR2: MDHEN, SYDVKM. This CDR3 contains 16 residues. The CDR3 reads CASSSPDRVSNGELFF. DNA for the CDR3: TGTGCCAGCAGTTCCCCGGACAGGGTATCGAACGGGGAGCTGTTTTTT.

This clone was seen a handful of times. The J gene is TRBJ2-1, the V gene TRBV7-2, with 10 bases aligning to TRBD2. The CDR3 sequence is 14 residues long. The germline CDR1 and CDR2 sequences are SGHTA and FQGNSA. Trimming removed 6 bases from V and 3 bases from J; junction bases left unmatched: 2. For the CDR3, the DNA is TGTGCCAGCAGTGAGCGGGGGGGCTACAATGAGCAGTTCTTC. Translation gives CASSERGGYNEQFF.

This clone was found a few times. The rearrangement joins TRBV7-2 to TRBJ2-7, with a tentative D call TRBD2 (5 bases). From germline, CDR1 is SGHTA and CDR2 FQGNSA. CDR3 size: 14 residues. V lost 5 bases and J lost 0, with 11 bases in between. As DNA, the CDR3 is TGTGCCAGCAGCGCCGGAGGAAGCTCCTACGAGCAGTACTTC. It translates to CASSAGGSSYEQYF.

This chain uses TRBV9 with TRBJ2-1; D is unclear. V was clipped by 5 bases and J by 3 bases, with 9 bases between them. CDR1 is SGDLS, CDR2 YYNGEE, per germline. CDR3 length: 13 residues. This CDR3 is CASRGVHYNEQFF. DNA for the CDR3: TGTGCCAGCAGAGGAGTACACTACAATGAGCAGTTCTTC.

This clone was seen more than once but under ten times. Within the sample, other DNA sequences also encode this same CDR3. V gene TRBV18 combines with J gene TRBJ2-5; D not certain. The CDR3 has 12 residues. The V gene lost 6 bases and the J gene lost 4 bases, with 9 bases spanning the gap. Germline V lookup: CDR1 KGHSH, CDR2 LQKENI. Here the CDR3 reads CASSPRGETQYF. DNA for the CDR3: TGTGCCAGCTCCCCTCGCGGAGAGACCCAGTACTTC. The full variable domain, its missing parts supplied by reference TRBV18 and TRBJ2-5, is NAGVMQNPRHLVRRRGQEARLRCSPMKGHSHVYWYRQLPEEGLKFMVYLQKENIIDESGMPKERFSAEFPKEGPSILRIQQVVRGDSAAYFCASSPRGETQYFGPGTRLLVL.

In this sample, this clone turned up a few times. The DNA for the CDR3 is TGTGCCAGCAGCCGTAGGGCGGGAGGAATAGGTTACAATGAGCAGTTCTTC. Translation gives CASSRRAGGIGYNEQFF. J is TRBJ2-1 and V is TRBV7-9, with 8 bases identical to TRBD2. Germline assignment: CDR1 SEHNR and CDR2 FQNEAQ (reference sequence). The V and J ends lost 5 bases and 4 bases, in that order; junction bases with no gene match: 13. The CDR3 consists of 17 residues.

This clone was seen more than once but under ten times. The genes are TRBV30 and TRBJ1-1; D not resolved. Trimming took 3 bases from V and 10 from J, leaving 21 bases between them. This CDR3 is built from 14 residues. CDR1 and CDR2 from the germline V gene are GTSNPN and SVGIG (reference sequence). CDR3 bases: TGTGCCTGGAGCCTTAAGCAGACTCCCGAGGGAGCTTTCTTT. Protein: CAWSLKQTPEGAFF.

This clone was counted only a few times. The gene calls are TRBV5-1 and TRBJ2-7, with 9 nucleotides matching TRBD1. CDR1 SGHRS and CDR2 YFSETQ come from the germline V gene. V lost 4 bases to trimming and J lost 6 bases; unmatched junction nucleotides: 11. This CDR3 has 15 amino acids. The CDR3 protein is CASSPYGQGTGEQYF. DNA for the CDR3: TGCGCCAGCAGCCCATATGGACAGGGGACGGGCGAGCAGTACTTC.

CDR3 in amino acids: CASSLVLAGAENTQYF. The CDR3 DNA sequence: TGCGCCAGCAGCTTGGTGCTAGCGGGAGCGGAGAATACGCAGTATTTT. The chain employs TRBV5-1 and TRBJ2-3; 10 nucleotides match TRBD2. The CDR3 contains 16 residues. CDR1 SGHRS and CDR2 YFSETQ come from the germline V gene. V was clipped by 0 bases and J by 7 bases; unmatched bases: 8.

The gene calls are TRBV7-9 and TRBJ1-1; D is uncertain. V shed 5 bases and J shed 2 bases, with 3 bases lying between them. This CDR3 region has 11 residues. The germline V gene encodes CDR1 SEHNR and CDR2 FQNEAQ (reference sequence). CDR3 DNA sequence: TGTGCCAGCAGCCTTAACACTGAAGCTTTCTTT. Translated, it gives CASSLNTEAFF.

The gene calls are TRBV10-3 and TRBJ1-3, with TRBD1 identical over 7 bases. This CDR3 is built from 15 residues. J was trimmed by 2 bases and V by 4 bases; bases with no gene match: 5. Per the germline V gene, CDR1 is ENHRY and CDR2 is SYGVKD. The chain's CDR3 is CAISALGTAGNTIYF. The CDR3 nucleotides are TGTGCCATCAGTGCCCTTGGGACAGCTGGAAACACCATATATTTT.

The chain joins TRBV6-5 to TRBJ2-6; tentative D call: TRBD1 (5 bases). V lost 2 bases, J lost 0 bases, and 8 bases lay in between. Germline CDR1 reads MNHEY; CDR2 reads SVGAGI. The CDR3 spans 16 residues. The CDR3 loop is CASSYGANSGANVLTF. Written as DNA, the CDR3 is TGTGCCAGCAGTTACGGGGCCAACTCTGGGGCCAACGTCCTGACTTTC.

The chain has TRBV5-1 and TRBJ2-3; 12 bases are shared with TRBD1. The CDR3 has 16 amino acids. CDR1 is SGHRS and CDR2 is YFSETQ in the germline V gene. V shed 4 bases and J 6 bases; nucleotides not matched to a gene: 9. The CDR3 protein is CASSIAGTGGRDTQYF. The CDR3 nucleotides read TGCGCCAGCAGCATCGCCGGGACAGGGGGCCGGGATACGCAGTATTTT.

There are a few counts of this clone. The genes are TRBV19 and TRBJ2-7; 11 bases match TRBD2. This CDR3 has 16 residues. The germline gives CDR1 LNHDA, CDR2 SQIVND (reference sequence). The V gene end was trimmed by 4 bases and the J gene end by 2 bases; junction bases not matched to a gene: 7. The CDR3 here is CASSTRTSGSPYEQYF. CDR3 nucleotide sequence: TGTGCCAGTAGTACCCGGACTAGCGGGTCCCCCTACGAGCAGTACTTC.

In its sample, this clone was seen a few times. The chain recombines TRBV7-2 with TRBJ2-2, with D maybe TRBD2 (5 bases). CDR1 and CDR2 from the germline V gene are SGHTA and FQGNSA. The CDR3 length is 14 residues. V was trimmed by 3 bases and J by 2 bases, leaving 7 bases between them. CDR3 region: CASSLTTNTGELFF. For the CDR3, the DNA is TGTGCCAGCAGCTTGACTACAAACACCGGGGAGCTGTTTTTT.

The chain is built from TRBV28 and TRBJ1-2; possibly TRBD1 for D (6 bases). V was trimmed by 10 bases and J by 3 bases, leaving 15 bases between them. Germline values: CDR1 MDHEN, CDR2 SYDVKM. The CDR3 has 13 residues. The CDR3 here is CATGAGVHYGYTF. The CDR3 nucleotides read TGTGCCACGGGTGCAGGGGTGCACTATGGCTACACCTTC.

The chain has TRBV19 and TRBJ2-3, with D perhaps TRBD2 (5 bases). Germline CDR1 and CDR2: LNHDA and SQIVND (reference sequence). This CDR3 contains 12 residues. The V and J ends lost 8 bases and 8 bases respectively, with 14 bases between them. CDR3 sequence: CASSTVEGTQYF. The CDR3 DNA is TGTGCCAGTTCCACGGTCGAGGGTACGCAGTATTTT.

J is TRBJ2-1 and V is TRBV4-1, with 12 bases aligning to TRBD2. The CDR3 runs 19 residues. Looked up from germline, CDR1 is MGHRA and CDR2 is YSYEKL. V was clipped by 0 bases and J by 7 bases; unmatched bases: 13. This CDR3 reads CASSQEPLAGGPIRNEQFF. DNA for the CDR3: TGCGCCAGCAGCCAAGAACCCCTAGCGGGAGGGCCGATTAGGAATGAGCAGTTCTTC.

This clone was observed a handful of times. V usage is TRBV18 and J usage is TRBJ1-2, with TRBD1 as a possible D gene (6 bases). CDR1 KGHSH and CDR2 LQKENI come from the germline V gene. This CDR3 region has 14 residues. Between the trimmed V and J ends, which lost 6 bases and 1 base, there was a span of 12 bases. Here the CDR3 reads CASSRQDSNYGYTF. CDR3 DNA sequence: TGTGCCAGCTCCCGACAGGACAGTAACTATGGCTACACCTTC.

V is TRBV19 and J is TRBJ2-6, with 7 bases aligning to TRBD2. V lost 7 bases and J lost 0; bases outside the gene matches: 12. The CDR3 length is 18 residues. Germline V gives CDR1 LNHDA, CDR2 SQIVND (reference sequence). In DNA, the CDR3 is TGTGCCAGTACAGTGTCGAGCGGGACGACCTCTGGGGCCAACGTCCTGACTTTC. It yields the protein CASTVSSGTTSGANVLTF.

Concerning this clone itself: Additional DNA sequences in this sample encode the identical CDR3. This chain joins TRBV2 and TRBJ1-1, with D maybe TRBD1 (6 bases). The V end was cut by 6 bases, the J end by 7 bases, with 12 bases between. Per germline, CDR1 SNHLY and CDR2 FYNNEI. CDR3 size: 12 residues. CDR3 protein: CASRVTGVEAFF. The DNA of the CDR3 is TGTGCCAGCAGGGTGACAGGAGTTGAAGCTTTCTTT. Drawing the rest from reference TRBV2 and TRBJ1-1, the complete variable domain is EPEVTQTPSHQVTQMGQEVILRCVPISNHLYFYWYRQILGQKVEFLVSFYNNEISEKSEIFDDQFSVERPDGSNFTLKIRSTKLEDSAMYFCASRVTGVEAFFGQGTRLTVV.